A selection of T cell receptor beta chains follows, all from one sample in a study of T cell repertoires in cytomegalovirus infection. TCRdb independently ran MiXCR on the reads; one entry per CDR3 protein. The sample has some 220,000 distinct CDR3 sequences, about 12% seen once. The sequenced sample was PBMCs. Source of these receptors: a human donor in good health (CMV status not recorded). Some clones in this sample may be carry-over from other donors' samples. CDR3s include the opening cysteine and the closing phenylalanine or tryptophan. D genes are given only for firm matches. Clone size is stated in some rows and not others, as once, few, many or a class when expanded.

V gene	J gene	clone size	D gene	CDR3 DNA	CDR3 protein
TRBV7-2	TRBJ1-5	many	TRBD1	TGTGCCAGCAGCCCGCATGGGGACAGAGCCTTTTCTAGCAATCAGCCCCAGCATTTT	CASSPHGDRAFSSNQPQHF
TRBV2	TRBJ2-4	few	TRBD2	TGTGCCAGCAGTGGGGGACTAGCGATCCAAAACATTCAGTACTTC	CASSGGLAIQNIQYF
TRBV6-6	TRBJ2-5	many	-	TGTGCCAGCAGTTACGTCCAAGAGACCCAGTACTTC	CASSYVQETQYF
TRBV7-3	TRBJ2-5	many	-	TGTGCCAGCAGCTTAACCCCTGAAGGTACCCAGTACTTC	CASSLTPEGTQYF
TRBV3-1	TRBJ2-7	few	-	TGTGCCAGCAGCCAAGGCGGGTTCTCCTACGAGCAGTACTTC	CASSQGGFSYEQYF
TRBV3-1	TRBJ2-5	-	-	TGTGCCAGCAGCTATTCACTAGGGGTGGAGACCCAGTACTTC	CASSYSLGVETQYF
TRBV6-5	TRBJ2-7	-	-	TGTGCCAGCAGTTATCAGGGGAAAAGCGAGCAGTACTTC	CASSYQGKSEQYF
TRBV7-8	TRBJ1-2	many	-	TGTGCCAGCAGCTCCTTTGGCTATGGCTACACCTTC	CASSSFGYGYTF
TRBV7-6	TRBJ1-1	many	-	TGTGCCAGCAGCTTAGTTGTCGGGGATACTGAAGCTTTCTTT	CASSLVVGDTEAFF
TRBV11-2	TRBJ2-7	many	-	TGTGCCAGCAGCGCAGGGCAGTTCAGGGGTCACGAGCAGTACTTC	CASSAGQFRGHEQYF
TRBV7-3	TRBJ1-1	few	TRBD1	TGTGCCAGCAGTTCCGGGACAGGGGGGGAAGCTTTCTTT	CASSSGTGGEAFF
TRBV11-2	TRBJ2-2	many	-	TGTGCCAGCAGCCCCTGGGGTGGCGGGGAGCTGTTTTTT	CASSPWGGGELFF
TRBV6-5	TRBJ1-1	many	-	TGTGCCAGCAGTTACGCCATAGGGCCGGGACGGGGGAACACTGAAGCTTTCTTT	CASSYAIGPGRGNTEAFF
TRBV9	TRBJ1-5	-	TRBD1	TGTGCCAGCAGCGCCCAGGGGGGTGGGCAGCCCCAGCATTTT	CASSAQGGGQPQHF
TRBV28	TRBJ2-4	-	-	TGTGCCAGCAGTTTTGCAGATTGGGACATTCAGTACTTC	CASSFADWDIQYF
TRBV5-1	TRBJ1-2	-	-	TGCGCCAGCAGCTTGGATACATCTGATGGCTACACCTTC	CASSLDTSDGYTF
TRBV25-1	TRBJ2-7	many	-	TGTGCCAGCAGTGAATTCGGCGGAAGGTCCTACGAGCAGTACTTC	CASSEFGGRSYEQYF
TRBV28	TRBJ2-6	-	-	TGTGCCAGCAGTTTCCCCGGGACAACTGGGGCCAACGTCCTGACTTTC	CASSFPGTTGANVLTF
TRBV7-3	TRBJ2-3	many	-	TGTGCCAGCAGCTTAGGACCCCCCGTTGATACGCAGTATTTT	CASSLGPPVDTQYF
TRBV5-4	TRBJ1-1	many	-	TGTGCCAGCAGCTTTCCCGGGACAAAGAACACTGAAGCTTTCTTT	CASSFPGTKNTEAFF
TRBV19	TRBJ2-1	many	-	TGTGCCAGTAGTAAACGGGAGACGAACAATGAGCAGTTCTTC	CASSKRETNNEQFF
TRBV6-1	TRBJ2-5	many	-	TGTGCCAGTGGACAGAACCAAGAGACCCAGTACTTC	CASGQNQETQYF